These 13 T cell receptor beta chains were sequenced from one sample in a study of regulatory T cells in long-lasting Graves disease. Building of the TCR beta libraries involved iRepertoire HTBI primers and Arm-PCR of CDR3 regions. MiXCR was run by TCRdb on the multiplex PCR reads, yielding one entry per CDR3 protein. The sample lists under 300,000 distinct CDR3 sequences, 20% to 25% occurring once. Time point in this sample: newly diagnosed GD, antithyroid drugs for less than 3 months. The TCR library was prepared using RNA isolated from PBMCs. The material sequenced was peripheral blood mononuclear cells (PBMCs), taken at new diagnosis, from a patient treated with antithyroid drugs. The receptor set was obtained from a female donor with Graves disease.

V gene TRBV12-3 or TRBV12-4 combines with J gene TRBJ2-7; the D call may be TRBD1 or TRBD2 (5 bases each). V dropped 0 bases and J dropped 4 bases, with 10 bases sitting between them. This CDR3 contains 14 residues. CDR3 DNA: TGTGCCAGCAGTTTAGCGGGGGTGCGGTACGAGCAGTACTTC. Its translation is CASSLAGVRYEQYF.

This clonotype was counted at least ten times. The chain has TRBV12-3 or TRBV12-4 and TRBJ1-3; unclear D gene. V lost 4 bases and J 2 bases, leaving 9 bases between the germline ends. The CDR3 is 14 amino acids. The CDR3 DNA follows: TGTGCCAGCAGTTACACAGTCACTGGAAACACCATATATTTT. It yields the protein CASSYTVTGNTIYF.

A word on this clonotype: Since a far larger clone is one base different, this is likely a read error. The J gene is TRBJ2-7, the V gene TRBV3-1; D ambiguous. This CDR3 spans 11 amino acids. Trimming pared 2 bases from V and 7 bases from J, leaving 6 bases between. The germline CDR1 and CDR2 sequences are LGHDT and YNNKEL (reference sequence). CDR3 sequence reads: CASSQRVEQYF. For the CDR3, the DNA is TGTGCCAGCAGCCAAAGGGTTGAGCAGTACTTC.

The table lists this clonotype with many counts. This chain links TRBV7-2 with TRBJ1-5; 7 bases match TRBD1. The CDR3 length is 14 residues. Trimming at V came to 5 bases and at J to 8 bases, leaving 9 bases not matched to a gene. Germline assignment: CDR1 SGHTA and CDR2 FQGNSA. CDR3 DNA sequence: TGTGCCAGCAGCCCCAATCCCGGACAGGAGCCCCAGCATTTT. It specifies CASSPNPGQEPQHF.

The chain is built from TRBV2 and TRBJ2-7, with TRBD2 identical over 14 bases. The V gene end was trimmed by 4 bases and the J gene end by 4 bases; junction bases not matched to a gene: 3. The CDR3 contains 15 residues. The V gene's germline CDR1 is SNHLY and CDR2 FYNNEI. The CDR3 DNA sequence: TGTGCCAGCAGTGTCGGGACTAGCGGGAGTTACGAGCAGTACTTC. Protein: CASSVGTSGSYEQYF.

This clonotype has at least ten counts. The chain couples TRBV4-1 to TRBJ2-2; D gene unclear. Germline V CDR1 and CDR2: MGHRA, YSYEKL. The V gene lost 1 base and the J gene lost 5 bases, with 5 bases spanning the gap. CDR3 length equals 13 residues. CDR3 DNA sequence: TGCGCCAGCAGCCAAGCTCAGACCGGGGAGCTGTTTTTT. It translates to CASSQAQTGELFF.

This clonotype has just a few counts. A read error is possible here, since a much larger clone lies one base away. The chain combines TRBV5-1 with TRBJ2-7; 7 bases fit TRBD2. CDR1 is SGHRS and CDR2 is YFSETQ in the germline V gene. The CDR3 is 14 residues long. CDR3 sequence (DNA): TGCGCCAGCAAACGGGCGGGAGAGGGTTACGAGCGGTACTTC. Its translation is CASKRAGEGYERYF.

CDR3 residues: CASSQPGQGRAFF. The CDR3 DNA reads as TGCGCCAGCAGCCAGCCGGGACAGGGACGGGCTTTCTTT. The J gene is TRBJ1-1, the V gene TRBV4-1; TRBD1 agrees at 9 bases. The CDR3 is 13 amino acids. The germline V gene has CDR1 MGHRA and CDR2 YSYEKL. V gave up 3 bases and J gave up 11 bases; unmatched junction bases: 7.

The sample holds many counts of this clonotype. The V gene is TRBV20-1, the J gene TRBJ2-7, with 10 bases aligning to TRBD1. CDR1 and CDR2 (germline): DFQATT, SNEGSKA (reference sequence). The ends lost 3 bases at V and 5 bases at J; junction bases unmatched: 4. The CDR3 has 13 amino acids. This CDR3 is CSARRDRGDEQYF. CDR3 bases: TGCAGTGCTAGGAGGGACAGGGGCGACGAGCAGTACTTC.

This clonotype has a count of ten or more. V gene TRBV28 combines with J gene TRBJ2-3; D is undetermined. Germline V gene sequence: CDR1 MDHEN, CDR2 SYDVKM. There are 15 residues in the CDR3. Between the trimmed V and J ends, which lost 2 bases and 2 bases, there was a span of 11 bases. CDR3 sequence reads: CASSLPTEHTDTQYF. CDR3 DNA sequence: TGTGCCAGCAGTTTACCGACGGAACACACAGATACGCAGTATTTT.

Many counts were recorded for this clonotype. This rearrangement joins TRBV29-1 to TRBJ2-3, with 8 bases lining up with TRBD1. Unmatched junction bases numbered 11, after V lost 6 bases and J lost 3 bases. The CDR3 runs to 15 residues. The V gene's germline CDR1 is SQVTM and CDR2 ANQGSEA. The CDR3 coding sequence is TGCAGCGTCGCTCCTACAGGGGGGAAGACAGATACGCAGTATTTT. Translating gives CSVAPTGGKTDTQYF.

This clonotype appeared many times. The chain links TRBV11-2 to TRBJ2-3, with D possibly matching TRBD2 (7 bases). This CDR3 has 14 amino acids. Germline loops: CDR1 SGHAT, CDR2 FQNNGV. The ends were cut back, 8 bases at V and 4 bases at J, with 16 bases in the middle. CDR3 nucleotide sequence: TGTGCCAGCGGGATGGGGGGGCCCGCAGATACGCAGTATTTT. Translated: CASGMGGPADTQYF. Full variable domain (missing parts from reference TRBV11-2 and TRBJ2-3): EAGVAQSPRYKIIEKRQSVAFWCNPISGHATLYWYQQILGQGPKLLIQFQNNGVVDDSQLPKDRFSAERLKGVDSTLKIQPAKLEDSAVYLCASGMGGPADTQYFGPGTRLTVL.

In its sample, this clonotype was seen many times. The rearrangement links TRBV5-1 to TRBJ2-5; tentative D call: TRBD1 (5 bases). V lost 3 bases and J lost 5, with 17 bases in between. The germline CDR1 and CDR2 sequences are SGHRS and YFSETQ. This CDR3 contains 15 residues. This chain's CDR3 is CASSSSTAQRETQYF. CDR3 DNA sequence: TGCGCCAGCAGCTCATCGACAGCACAAAGGGAGACCCAGTACTTC.